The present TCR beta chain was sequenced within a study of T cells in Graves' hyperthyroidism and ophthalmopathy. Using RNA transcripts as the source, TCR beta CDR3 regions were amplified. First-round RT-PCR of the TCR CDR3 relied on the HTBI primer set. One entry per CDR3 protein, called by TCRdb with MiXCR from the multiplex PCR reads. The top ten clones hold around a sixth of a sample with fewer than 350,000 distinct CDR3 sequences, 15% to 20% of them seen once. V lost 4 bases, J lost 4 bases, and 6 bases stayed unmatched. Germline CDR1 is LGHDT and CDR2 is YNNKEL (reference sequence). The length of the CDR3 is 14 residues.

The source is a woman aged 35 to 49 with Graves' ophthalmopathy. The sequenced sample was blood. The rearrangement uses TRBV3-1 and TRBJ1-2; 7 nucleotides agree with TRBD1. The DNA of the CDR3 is TGTGCCAGCAGCCCAGGGGGACACGGCTATGGCTACACCTTC. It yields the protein CASSPGGHGYGYTF. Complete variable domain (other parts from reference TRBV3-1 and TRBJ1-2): DTAVSQTPKYLVTQMGNDKSIKCEQNLGHDTMYWYKQDSKKFLKIMFSYNNKELIINETVPNRFSPKSPDKAHLNLHINSLELGDSAVYFCASSPGGHGYGYTFGSGTRLTVV.